This TCR beta chain was found in a study of blood T cell repertoires in COVID-19. Whole-study context: The United States, Italy and Spain were the sources of the acute and convalescent COVID-19 samples. From T cells, B-cell-depleted T cells, or PBMCs came the material, which was cDNA or gDNA.

V was clipped by 6 bases and J by 5 bases; unmatched bases: 9. CDR1 is WNHNN, CDR2 SYGVQD, per germline (reference sequence). The CDR3 is 15 residues long. In the source study's methods: Estimation of nucleated cell counts relied on the amplification of reference gene primers. Assay used: immunoSEQ multiplex PCR; TCRdb lists only in-frame clones, some missing. V, J and clone size were drawn from that table, and D and trimming were deduced from the DNA. This table holds 60,000 or so clones, approximately 78% found once. The source material was peripheral blood. The receptor was derived from a human donor in a cohort sampled during active COVID-19. This chain joins TRBV10-1 and TRBJ2-5; TRBD1 aligns across 10 bases. The CDR3 DNA reads as TGCGCCAGCAGCCCGGGACAGGGGATAGCGGAGACCCAGTACTTC. Amino acid sequence: CASSPGQGIAETQYF.